The sequence of this TCR beta chain was determined in a study of blood T cell repertoires in COVID-19. Study in general: Sources were T cells, B-cell-depleted T cells, or PBMCs; the material itself was cDNA or gDNA.

The J segment lost 7 bases and the V segment lost 5 bases, leaving 4 bases of the junction unmatched. This CDR3 is built from 13 residues. Germline lookup yields CDR1 SGHAT and CDR2 FQNNGV. Original methodology: Nucleated cell number was recorded as an estimate derived from reference gene primer amplification. Clones were sequenced by immunoSEQ multiplex PCR, and TCRdb holds only the in-frame ones, with some missing. The DNA was the basis for D and trimming; V, J and clone size are from that table. The repertoire includes about 50,000 clones, more than 75% of them detected once, and roughly 4% sits in the top ten.

The sequencing sample was made of peripheral blood. The chain employs TRBV11-2 and TRBJ2-5; 10 bases fit TRBD2. The clonotype originates from a human donor in a cohort sampled during active COVID-19. Here the CDR3 reads CASSPASGGTQYF. In DNA, the CDR3 is TGTGCCAGCAGCCCAGCTAGCGGGGGGACCCAGTACTTC.